The next 22 T cell receptor beta chains were all read from a single sample in a study of blood T cell repertoires in COVID-19. Sequenced by immunoSEQ multiplex PCR; TCRdb stores in-frame clones only, minus some. The data contain about 200,000 clones, under 90% of them singletons. Source material: peripheral blood. The source is a man in his fifties with acute or convalescent COVID-19.

Here the CDR3 reads CATSEPRTGTSYEQYF. Written as DNA, the CDR3 is TGTGCCACCAGTGAGCCCCGGACAGGGACCTCCTACGAGCAGTACTTC. V and J are TRBV24-1 and TRBJ2-7; 8 nucleotides match TRBD1. J was trimmed by 0 bases and V by 4 bases; bases with no gene match: 7. There are 16 residues in the CDR3. CDR1 and CDR2 from the germline V gene are KGHDR and SFDVKD.

The chain recombines TRBV3-1 (or the pseudogene TRBV3-2) with TRBJ1-2; TRBD1 matches 9 bases. This CDR3 is built from 12 residues. Trimming removed 6 bases from V and 8 bases from J; junction bases left unmatched: 4. Germline V lookup: CDR1 LGHDT, CDR2 YNNKEL (reference sequence). The CDR3 sequence is CASRGTGYGYTF. The CDR3 coding sequence is TGTGCCAGCAGGGGGACAGGGTACGGCTACACCTTC.

This chain joins TRBV2 and TRBJ1-1, with D possibly being TRBD1 (6 bases). From germline, CDR1 is SNHLY and CDR2 FYNNEI. V shed 5 bases and J shed 7 bases, with 11 bases lying between them. The CDR3 is 12 amino acids. The CDR3 bases are TGTGCCAGCAGTCAACAGGGAGATGAAGCTTTCTTT. Translating gives CASSQQGDEAFF. Complete variable domain (other parts from reference TRBV2 and TRBJ1-1): EPEVTQTPSHQVTQMGQEVILRCVPISNHLYFYWYRQILGQKVEFLVSFYNNEISEKSEIFDDQFSVERPDGSNFTLKIRSTKLEDSAMYFCASSQQGDEAFFGQGTRLTVV.

This chain links TRBV7-2 with TRBJ2-2, with 9 nucleotides matching TRBD2. The trim removed 1 base at V and 4 bases at J, leaving 4 bases unmatched. The CDR3 is 16 amino acids. Germline CDR1 and CDR2: SGHTA and FQGNSA. CDR3 in amino acids: CASSLVWRGGTGELFF. CDR3 bases: TGTGCCAGCAGCTTAGTGTGGCGGGGGGGCACCGGGGAGCTGTTTTTT.

The chain joins TRBV10-2 to TRBJ2-1; TRBD2 agrees at 7 bases. Germline CDR1 is WSHSY and CDR2 is SAAADI. The CDR3 is 12 amino acids. Trimming took 6 bases from V and 12 from J; bases not matched to a gene: 8. In nucleotides, the CDR3 is TGCGCCAGCAGGAGGGGCGGGGGTTGGCAGTTCTTC. It yields the protein CASRRGGGWQFF.

The chain is built from TRBV6-5 and TRBJ2-7; tentative D call: TRBD1 (6 bases). Germline V CDR1 and CDR2: MNHEY, SVGAGI. The ends were cut back, 5 bases at V and 4 bases at J, with 18 bases in the middle. This CDR3 spans 15 amino acids. CDR3 amino acids: CASSRQESSGYEQYF. The CDR3 nucleotides read TGTGCCAGCAGTAGACAGGAATCCTCGGGGTACGAGCAGTACTTC.

This clone was seen a few times. This rearrangement joins TRBV30 to TRBJ2-5, with D unresolved. The germline V gene has CDR1 GTSNPN and CDR2 SVGIG (reference sequence). There are 13 residues in the CDR3. V lost 2 bases to trimming and J lost 5 bases, with 12 bases between them. The CDR3 reads CAWSRRVRETQYF. As DNA, the CDR3 is TGTGCCTGGAGTCGCCGCGTGCGGGAGACCCAGTACTTC.

The J gene is TRBJ1-4, the V gene TRBV18; D unclear. The CDR3 extends over 14 amino acids. V lost 0 bases to trimming and J lost 6 bases, with 8 bases between them. Per germline, CDR1 KGHSH and CDR2 LQKENI. The chain's CDR3 is CASSPPGGYEKLFF. The CDR3 DNA sequence: TGTGCCAGCTCACCACCGGGCGGGTATGAAAAACTGTTTTTT.

The chain combines TRBV3-1 (or the pseudogene TRBV3-2) with TRBJ1-2, with D possibly TRBD1 on 5 matching bases. Trimming took 4 bases from V and 2 from J, leaving 8 bases between them. Germline V gene lookup returns CDR1 LGHDT and CDR2 YNNKEL (reference sequence). The CDR3 has 13 residues. The DNA of the CDR3 is TGTGCCAGCAGCCCGACAGAGAACTATGGCTACACCTTC. Translated: CASSPTENYGYTF.

The chain carries TRBV5-1 and TRBJ2-2, with TRBD2 as a possible D gene (5 bases). The V gene lost 4 bases and the J gene lost 0 bases, with 10 bases spanning the gap. This CDR3 is 15 amino acids long. Germline-derived CDR1 and CDR2 are SGHRS and YFSETQ. The CDR3 protein is CASSKAAANTGELFF. CDR3 bases: TGCGCCAGCAGCAAAGCGGCAGCGAACACCGGGGAGCTGTTTTTT. Variable domain in full (rest from reference TRBV5-1 and TRBJ2-2): KAGVTQTPRYLIKTRGQQVTLSCSPISGHRSVSWYQQTPGQGLQFLFEYFSETQRNKGNFPGRFSGRQFSNSRSEMNVSTLELGDSALYLCASSKAAANTGELFFGEGSRLTVL.

This chain connects TRBV29-1 to TRBJ1-1; 7 bases are shared with TRBD1. The CDR3 has 12 amino acids. Trimming cost V 3 bases and J 5 bases; bases outside gene matches: 3. Germline CDR1 reads SQVTM; CDR2 reads ANQGSEA. This CDR3 is CSVETGRTEAFF. CDR3 DNA: TGCAGCGTTGAGACAGGGCGAACTGAAGCTTTCTTT.

The chain joins TRBV5-1 to TRBJ1-1, with 10 bases aligning to TRBD1. Germline CDR1 and CDR2: SGHRS and YFSETQ. J lost 4 bases, V lost 3 bases, and 12 bases had no gene match. CDR3 size: 17 residues. The CDR3 protein is CASSSGTGVLKSTEAFF. For the CDR3, the DNA is TGCGCCAGCAGCTCCGGGACAGGGGTCCTTAAAAGCACTGAAGCTTTCTTT. Using reference TRBV5-1 and TRBJ1-1 for the parts outside the CDR3, the full variable domain is KAGVTQTPRYLIKTRGQQVTLSCSPISGHRSVSWYQQTPGQGLQFLFEYFSETQRNKGNFPGRFSGRQFSNSRSEMNVSTLELGDSALYLCASSSGTGVLKSTEAFFGQGTRLTVV.

This chain connects TRBV19 to TRBJ2-7; the D gene is possibly TRBD1 (6 bases). The CDR3 is made up of 16 amino acids. The germline V and J ends were trimmed by 4 bases and 2 bases, with 18 bases remaining between them. From germline, CDR1 is LNHDA and CDR2 SQIVND (reference sequence). This chain's CDR3 is CASSTRWGTPTYEQYF. The CDR3 nucleotides read TGTGCCAGTAGTACTAGGTGGGGGACACCTACCTACGAGCAGTACTTC.

V is TRBV11-2 and J is TRBJ2-1, with 11 bases lining up with TRBD2. J was trimmed by 5 bases and V by 0 bases; bases with no gene match: 6. The CDR3 consists of 17 residues. The germline CDR1 and CDR2 sequences are SGHAT and FQNNGV. DNA of the CDR3: TGTGCCAGCAGCTTAGACGTTAGCGGGGGGGTTCACAATGAGCAGTTCTTC. Protein sequence: CASSLDVSGGVHNEQFF.

The chain recombines TRBV19 with TRBJ1-1; D is unresolved. Germline V CDR1 and CDR2: LNHDA, SQIVND (reference sequence). V was pared by 5 bases and J by 3 bases, with 25 bases between. The CDR3 is made up of 18 amino acids. The CDR3 reads CASSEGVFAMIGDTEAFF. For the CDR3, the DNA is TGTGCCAGTAGTGAGGGAGTTTTTGCGATGATTGGAGACACTGAAGCTTTCTTT.

This clone was seen once. The gene calls are TRBV5-1 and TRBJ2-3; TRBD2 matches at 8 bases. This CDR3 region has 16 residues. CDR1 SGHRS and CDR2 YFSETQ come from the germline V gene. V lost 2 bases and J lost 0; bases outside the gene matches: 5. In nucleotides, the CDR3 is TGCGCCAGCAGCTTCGGACTAGCACCCAGCACAGATACGCAGTATTTT. It translates to CASSFGLAPSTDTQYF.

This chain joins TRBV7-9 and TRBJ2-1, with 7 bases aligning to TRBD1. Germline CDR1 is SEHNR and CDR2 is FQNEAQ (reference sequence). The length of the CDR3 is 15 residues. The V and J ends lost 6 bases and 6 bases, in that order; junction bases with no gene match: 11. The CDR3 protein is CASSPQGLAANEQFF. As DNA, the CDR3 is TGTGCCAGCAGTCCACAGGGGCTAGCCGCCAATGAGCAGTTCTTC.

V and J are TRBV11-2 and TRBJ1-1; D might be TRBD1 (5 bases). V lost 2 bases to trimming and J lost 5 bases, with 12 bases between them. Germline CDR1 reads SGHAT; CDR2 reads FQNNGV. CDR3 size: 14 residues. In DNA, the CDR3 is TGTGCCAGCAGCTTAAGGCAGGGAGGAACTGAAGCTTTCTTT. Its protein product is CASSLRQGGTEAFF.

Only one count was recorded for this clone. The V gene is TRBV4-2, the J gene TRBJ2-1; 8 bases line up with TRBD1. The germline gives CDR1 LGHNA, CDR2 YNFKEQ. This CDR3 region has 17 residues. V dropped 0 bases and J dropped 8; count of bases not matched to a gene: 12. In DNA, the CDR3 is TGTGCCAGCAGCCAAGATCTCCCCTCACAGGGGGTCGATGAGCAGTTCTTC. This gives the protein CASSQDLPSQGVDEQFF.

This chain joins TRBV18 and TRBJ2-2, with a weak D call TRBD1 (5 bases). In germline, CDR1 is KGHSH, CDR2 LQKENI. The CDR3 runs 16 residues. With 3 bases removed from V and 4 bases from J, the gap between germline ends came to 15 bases. The CDR3 DNA is TGTGCCAGCTCACCCATGGCAGGGATAGCCACCGGGGAGCTGTTTTTT. This sequence encodes CASSPMAGIATGELFF.

This clone has more than one count but fewer than ten. CDR3 in DNA: TGTGCCAGCAGCCGACAGGGTGAAACAGTGGGGGCCAACGTCCTGACTTTC. This sequence encodes CASSRQGETVGANVLTF. The rearrangement uses TRBV6-6 and TRBJ2-6, with TRBD1 matching over 7 bases. The CDR3 has 17 amino acids. The junction had 12 bases not matched to a gene; V was cut back by 6 bases and J by 4 bases. CDR1 is MNHNY and CDR2 is SVGAGI in the germline V gene (reference sequence).

The CDR3 DNA is TGTGCCAGCAGCGAACCGGGACAGGGGGACGACGAGCAGTACTTC. As protein: CASSEPGQGDDEQYF. The chain carries TRBV13 and TRBJ2-7, with 11 bases matching TRBD1. Trimming removed 5 bases from V and 5 bases from J; junction bases left unmatched: 8. Germline V gene sequence: CDR1 PRHDT, CDR2 FYEKMQ (reference sequence). The CDR3 is made up of 15 amino acids.